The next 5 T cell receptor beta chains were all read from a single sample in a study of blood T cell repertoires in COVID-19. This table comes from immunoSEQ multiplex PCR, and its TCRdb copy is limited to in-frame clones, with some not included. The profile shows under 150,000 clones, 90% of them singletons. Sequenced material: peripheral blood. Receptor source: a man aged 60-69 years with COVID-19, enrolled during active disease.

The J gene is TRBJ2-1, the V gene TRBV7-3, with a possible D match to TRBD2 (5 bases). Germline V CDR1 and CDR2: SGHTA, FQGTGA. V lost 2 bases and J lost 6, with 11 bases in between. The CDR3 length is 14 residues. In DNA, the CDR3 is TGTGCCAGCAGCTTAGAGGGTTTGATCAATGAGCAGTTCTTC. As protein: CASSLEGLINEQFF.

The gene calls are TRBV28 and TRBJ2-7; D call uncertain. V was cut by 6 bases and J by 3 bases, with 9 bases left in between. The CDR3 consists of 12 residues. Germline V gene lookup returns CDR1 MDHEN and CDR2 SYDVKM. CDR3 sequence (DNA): TGTGCCAGCAGCCGGAGCGTCTACGAGCAGTACTTC. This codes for CASSRSVYEQYF.

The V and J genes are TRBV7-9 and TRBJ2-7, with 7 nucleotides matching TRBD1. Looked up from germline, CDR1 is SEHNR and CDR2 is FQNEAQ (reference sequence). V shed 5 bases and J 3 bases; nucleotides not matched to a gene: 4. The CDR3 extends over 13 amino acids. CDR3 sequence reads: CASSAGQDYEQYF. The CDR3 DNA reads TGTGCCAGCAGCGCCGGACAGGACTACGAGCAGTACTTC. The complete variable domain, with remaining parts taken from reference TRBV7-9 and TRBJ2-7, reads DTGVSQNPRHKITKRGQNVTFRCDPISEHNRLYWYRQTLGQGPEFLTYFQNEAQLEKSRLLSDRFSAERPKGSFSTLEIQRTEQGDSAMYLCASSAGQDYEQYFGPGTRLTVT.

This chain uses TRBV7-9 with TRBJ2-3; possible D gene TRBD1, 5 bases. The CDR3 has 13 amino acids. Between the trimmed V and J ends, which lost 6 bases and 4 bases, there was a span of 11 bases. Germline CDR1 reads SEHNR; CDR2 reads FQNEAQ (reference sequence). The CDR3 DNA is TGTGCCAGCAGTTCTCCAGGGTCAGATACGCAGTATTTT. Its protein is CASSSPGSDTQYF. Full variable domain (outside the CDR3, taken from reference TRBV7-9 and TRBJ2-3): DTGVSQNPRHKITKRGQNVTFRCDPISEHNRLYWYRQTLGQGPEFLTYFQNEAQLEKSRLLSDRFSAERPKGSFSTLEIQRTEQGDSAMYLCASSSPGSDTQYFGPGTRLTVL.

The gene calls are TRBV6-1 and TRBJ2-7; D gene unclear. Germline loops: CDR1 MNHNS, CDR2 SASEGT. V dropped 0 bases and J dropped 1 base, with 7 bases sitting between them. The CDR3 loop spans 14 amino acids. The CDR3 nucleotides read TGTGCCAGCAGTGAAGCGTGGCAATCCTACGAGCAGTACTTC. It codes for CASSEAWQSYEQYF.